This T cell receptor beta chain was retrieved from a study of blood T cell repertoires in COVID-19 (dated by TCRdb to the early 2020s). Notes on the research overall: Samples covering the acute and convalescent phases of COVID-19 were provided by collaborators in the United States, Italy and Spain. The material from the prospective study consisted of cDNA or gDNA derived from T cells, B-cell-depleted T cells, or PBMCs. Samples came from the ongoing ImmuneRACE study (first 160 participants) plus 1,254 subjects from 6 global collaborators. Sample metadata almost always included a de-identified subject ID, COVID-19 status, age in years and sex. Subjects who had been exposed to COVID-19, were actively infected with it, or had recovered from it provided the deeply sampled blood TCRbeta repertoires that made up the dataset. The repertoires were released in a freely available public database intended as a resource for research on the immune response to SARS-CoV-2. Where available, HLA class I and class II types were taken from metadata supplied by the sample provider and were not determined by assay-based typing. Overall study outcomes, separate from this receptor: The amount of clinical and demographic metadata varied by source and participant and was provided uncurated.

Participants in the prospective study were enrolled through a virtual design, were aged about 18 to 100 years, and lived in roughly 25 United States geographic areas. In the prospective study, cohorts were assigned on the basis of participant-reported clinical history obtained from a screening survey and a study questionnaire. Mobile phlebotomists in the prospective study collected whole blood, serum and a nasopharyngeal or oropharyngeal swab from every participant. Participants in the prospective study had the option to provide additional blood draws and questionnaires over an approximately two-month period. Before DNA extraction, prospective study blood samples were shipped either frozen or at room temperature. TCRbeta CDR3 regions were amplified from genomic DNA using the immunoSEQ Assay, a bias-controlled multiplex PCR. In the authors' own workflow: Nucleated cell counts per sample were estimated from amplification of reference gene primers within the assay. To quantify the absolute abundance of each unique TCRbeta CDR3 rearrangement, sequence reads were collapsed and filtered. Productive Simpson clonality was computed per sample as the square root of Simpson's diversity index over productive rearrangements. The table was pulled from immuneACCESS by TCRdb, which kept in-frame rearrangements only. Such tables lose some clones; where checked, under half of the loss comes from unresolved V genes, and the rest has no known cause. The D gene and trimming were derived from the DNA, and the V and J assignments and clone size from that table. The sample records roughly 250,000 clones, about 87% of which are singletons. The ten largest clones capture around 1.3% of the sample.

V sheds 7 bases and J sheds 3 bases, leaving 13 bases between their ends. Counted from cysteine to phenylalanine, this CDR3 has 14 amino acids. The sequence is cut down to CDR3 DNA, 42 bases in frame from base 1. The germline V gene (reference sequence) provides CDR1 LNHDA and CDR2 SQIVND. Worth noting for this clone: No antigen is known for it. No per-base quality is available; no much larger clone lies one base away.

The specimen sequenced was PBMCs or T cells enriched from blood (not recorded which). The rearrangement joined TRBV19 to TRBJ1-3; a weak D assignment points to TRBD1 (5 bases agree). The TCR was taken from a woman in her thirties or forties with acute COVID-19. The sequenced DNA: TGTGCCAGTAACGACCGGGGGATTGGAAACACCATATATTTT. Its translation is CASNDRGIGNTIYF.